The entry below describes one T cell receptor (beta chain). The CDR3 covers 15 residues. Germline V gene data show CDR1 as SGHRS and CDR2 as YFSETQ. The junction had 5 bases not matched to a gene; V was cut back by 6 bases and J by 0 bases. The sample comes from a study of blood T cell repertoires in COVID-19. At the level of the study: Specimens from acute and convalescent COVID-19 originated in the United States, Italy and Spain. Sources were T cells, B-cell-depleted T cells, or PBMCs; the material itself was cDNA or gDNA.

Authors' methods: Nucleated cell counts were estimated from reference gene primer amplification. Clones were sequenced by immunoSEQ multiplex PCR, and TCRdb holds only the in-frame ones, with some missing. The DNA gave D and trimming, while V, J and clone size come from that table. The table shows fewer than 250,000 clones, with around 90% occurring only once. The sequence was obtained from a man in his sixties with acute or convalescent COVID-19. The specimen was peripheral blood. V usage is TRBV5-1 and J usage is TRBJ2-3; 9 bases align to TRBD2. This CDR3 reads CASTERGASTDTQYF. The CDR3 DNA follows: TGCGCCAGCACCGAGCGGGGGGCGAGCACAGATACGCAGTATTTT.